This TCR beta chain comes out of a study of cytomegalovirus exposure and HLA in healthy donors. The sample holds a few counts of this clone. In the PCR, 60 Vbeta and 13 Jbeta primers were used. Profiling relied on immunoSEQ multiplex PCR, and the TCRdb table lists in-frame clones only, not all of them. Of almost 80,000 clones in the sample, about 68% were seen once. The clonotype originates from a woman aged 50 to 65 in good health and CMV-seropositive. The sequencing sample was made of PBMCs.

The CDR3 sequence is CASSYSAGAPLHF. As DNA, the CDR3 is TGTGCCAGCAGTTACTCCGCAGGTGCACCCCTCCACTTT. The chain joins TRBV6-6 to TRBJ1-6, with D hard to call. With 0 bases removed from V and 11 bases from J, the gap between germline ends came to 8 bases. CDR1 is MNHNY, CDR2 SVGAGI, per germline (reference sequence). The CDR3 is made up of 13 amino acids.